Listed here are 20 T cell receptor beta chains from one sample, sequenced in a study of radiotherapy plus CTLA-4 blockade in lung cancer. Generated by immunoSEQ multiplex PCR, the TCRdb table keeps only in-frame clones and is missing some. The sample lists tens of thousands of clones, about four fifths occurring once. Material: peripheral blood, obtained from a patient treated with radiotherapy plus ipilimumab. The receptors originated from a human donor with non-small cell lung cancer that progressed on radiotherapy plus ipilimumab.

The rearrangement links TRBV27 to TRBJ2-6; no firm D call. The CDR3 extends over 14 amino acids. The germline CDR1 and CDR2 sequences are MNHEY and SMNVEV (reference sequence). V gave up 5 bases and J gave up 0 bases, with 5 bases separating them. The CDR3 loop is CASSESSGANVLTF. In nucleotides, the CDR3 is TGTGCCAGCAGTGAGTCCTCTGGGGCCAACGTCCTGACTTTC.

V is TRBV11-3 and J is TRBJ2-1, with 9 nucleotides matching TRBD1. The germline V gene has CDR1 SGHNT and CDR2 YENEEA. The CDR3 consists of 14 residues. V was clipped by 5 bases and J by 4 bases; unmatched bases: 3. The CDR3 nucleotides read TGTGCCAGCAGCCTGGGACAGGGTTACAATGAGCAGTTCTTC. This gives the protein CASSLGQGYNEQFF.

This rearrangement joins TRBV14 to TRBJ2-3; 7 bases fit TRBD1. The CDR3 contains 16 residues. Germline assignment: CDR1 SGHDN and CDR2 FVKESK. Trimming took 3 bases from V and 0 from J; bases not matched to a gene: 6. CDR3 sequence reads: CASSHLTGVSTDTQYF. Here the CDR3 DNA reads TGTGCCAGCAGCCACCTAACAGGGGTTAGCACAGATACGCAGTATTTT.

The chain joins TRBV2 to TRBJ2-5; D is perhaps TRBD2 (5 bases). The germline V and J ends were trimmed by 2 bases and 5 bases, with 18 bases remaining between them. The CDR3 extends over 16 amino acids. Per germline, CDR1 SNHLY and CDR2 FYNNEI. The CDR3 sequence is CASSEPWPSRGETQYF. Written as DNA, the CDR3 is TGTGCCAGCAGTGAACCCTGGCCTAGTCGAGGGGAGACCCAGTACTTC.

This chain links TRBV18 with TRBJ1-4, with 10 nucleotides matching TRBD1. This CDR3 contains 17 residues. With V trimmed by 0 bases and J by 0 bases, 1 base remained unmatched. The germline V gene encodes CDR1 KGHSH and CDR2 LQKENI. For the CDR3, the DNA is TGTGCCAGCTCACCACCGACAGGGGGCTCAACTAATGAAAAACTGTTTTTT. Amino acids: CASSPPTGGSTNEKLFF. Based on the CDR3 plus reference TRBV18 and TRBJ1-4, the full variable domain is NAGVMQNPRHLVRRRGQEARLRCSPMKGHSHVYWYRQLPEEGLKFMVYLQKENIIDESGMPKERFSAEFPKEGPSILRIQQVVRGDSAAYFCASSPPTGGSTNEKLFFGSGTQLSVL.

V is TRBV7-2 and J is TRBJ2-1; 11 positions agree with TRBD2. The length of the CDR3 is 16 residues. The germline V gene has CDR1 SGHTA and CDR2 FQGNSA. Losses at the gene ends were 5 bases for V and 4 bases for J; bases not matched to a gene: 7. The CDR3 region is CASSISGTSGYNEQFF. In DNA, the CDR3 is TGTGCCAGCAGCATCTCCGGGACTAGCGGATACAATGAGCAGTTCTTC.

The V gene is TRBV18, the J gene TRBJ2-5; TRBD2 matches 10 bases. J was trimmed by 1 base and V by 3 bases; bases with no gene match: 5. This CDR3 contains 16 residues. Germline lookup yields CDR1 KGHSH and CDR2 LQKENI. The CDR3 sequence: CASSPRLAGLQETQYF. CDR3 DNA sequence: TGTGCCAGCTCACCGCGACTAGCGGGCCTCCAAGAGACCCAGTACTTC.

This chain links TRBV29-1 with TRBJ1-1; D is ambiguous. The germline CDR1 and CDR2 sequences are SQVTM and ANQGSEA. V lost 2 bases to trimming and J lost 7 bases, with 8 bases between them. This CDR3 spans 11 amino acids. The CDR3 nucleotides read TGCAGCGTTGAAAGACCTCTTGAAGCTTTCTTT. Translating it yields CSVERPLEAFF.

Comment on this clone: Other nucleotide sequences from this sample produce the same CDR3. This sequence joins TRBV7-9 and TRBJ2-5; D is uncertain. Germline-derived CDR1 and CDR2 are SEHNR and FQNEAQ (reference sequence). Between the trimmed V and J ends, which lost 4 bases and 5 bases, there was a span of 5 bases. The CDR3 runs to 11 residues. CDR3 bases: TGTGCCAGCAGCTCGTTGGAGACCCAGTACTTC. It encodes CASSSLETQYF.

This clone was observed a few times. The V call is TRBV6-5, the J call TRBJ1-4; D remains unclear. This CDR3 region has 15 residues. Per germline, CDR1 MNHEY and CDR2 SVGAGI. Trimming cost V 5 bases and J 7 bases, with 17 bases left between them. CDR3 in amino acids: CASSPRRLPTEKLFF. As DNA, the CDR3 is TGTGCCAGCAGTCCTAGACGGTTGCCTACTGAAAAACTGTTTTTT.

The chain recombines TRBV9 with TRBJ2-7; 9 bases align to TRBD1. V was clipped by 3 bases and J by 2 bases; unmatched bases: 9. This CDR3 contains 16 residues. CDR1 SGDLS and CDR2 YYNGEE come from the germline V gene. The CDR3 DNA follows: TGTGCCAGCAGCGCTAACCCGGGACAGGGAACCTACGAGCAGTACTTC. Amino acids: CASSANPGQGTYEQYF.

This clone was recorded once. The chain is built from TRBV28 and TRBJ1-4, with D uncertain. Trimming removed 2 bases from V and 10 bases from J, with 11 bases in between. Germline CDR1 is MDHEN and CDR2 is SYDVKM. The CDR3 runs 13 residues. The CDR3 nucleotides read TGTGCCAGCAGTTTAGGTCGCCAGCGAAAACTGTTTTTT. Translated, it gives CASSLGRQRKLFF.

V gene TRBV19 combines with J gene TRBJ1-5; 7 bases match TRBD1. CDR3 size: 15 residues. The germline V gene has CDR1 LNHDA and CDR2 SQIVND (reference sequence). The junction had 1 base not matched to a gene; V was cut back by 1 base and J by 1 base. CDR3 amino acids: CASSIGGGSNQPQHF. The DNA of the CDR3 is TGTGCCAGTAGTATAGGAGGGGGCAGCAATCAGCCCCAGCATTTT.

The chain recombines TRBV19 with TRBJ2-6, with D maybe TRBD1 (6 bases). CDR3 length: 16 residues. The V gene lost 5 bases and the J gene lost 4 bases, with 15 bases spanning the gap. The germline V gene encodes CDR1 LNHDA and CDR2 SQIVND (reference sequence). The CDR3 DNA is TGTGCCAGTAGTCCGCCTACAGGGCCCGGGGCCAACGTCCTGACTTTC. This sequence encodes CASSPPTGPGANVLTF.

This clone was seen a few times. The chain couples TRBV28 to TRBJ1-2, with D hard to call. Deletions cut 5 bases from V and 9 bases from J, with 13 bases between. The CDR3 loop spans 12 amino acids. The V gene's germline CDR1 is MDHEN and CDR2 SYDVKM. The CDR3 nucleotides are TGTGCCAGCAGTCCCGGCCCCGTGAGCTACACCTTC. Translation: CASSPGPVSYTF.

The chain joins TRBV7-2 to TRBJ1-1; no firm D call. Trimming left V 3 bases short and J 1 base short, with 9 bases between. CDR1 SGHTA and CDR2 FQGNSA come from the germline V gene. This CDR3 contains 14 residues. The CDR3 nucleotides are TGTGCCAGCAGCTTCGGCCGGGGGAACACTGAAGCTTTCTTT. As protein: CASSFGRGNTEAFF. The full variable domain, completed using reference TRBV7-2 and TRBJ1-1, is GAGVSQSPSNKVTEKGKDVELRCDPISGHTALYWYRQSLGQGLEFLIYFQGNSAPDKSGLPSDRFSAERTGGSVSTLTIQRTQQEDSAVYLCASSFGRGNTEAFFGQGTRLTVV.

V gene TRBV7-2 combines with J gene TRBJ1-2, with D possibly TRBD1 on 6 matching bases. The V end lost 5 bases, the J end lost 5 bases, and 18 bases lay between the germline ends. Per germline, CDR1 SGHTA and CDR2 FQGNSA. The CDR3 has 15 residues. This CDR3 is CASSPRMGGGYGYTF. CDR3 coding DNA: TGTGCCAGCAGCCCTCGGATGGGGGGCGGTTATGGCTACACCTTC.

The V and J genes are TRBV18 and TRBJ1-2, with TRBD1 identical over 7 bases. V trimming: 2 bases; J trimming: 4 bases; junction bases outside the gene matches: 4. The CDR3 has 14 residues. The germline gives CDR1 KGHSH, CDR2 LQKENI. The CDR3 region has the DNA TGTGCCAGCTCACCAGGGGACAGAACCTATGGCTACACCTTC. Protein product: CASSPGDRTYGYTF.

CDR3: CASSVVWNTGELFF. The CDR3 DNA follows: TGTGCCAGCAGCGTAGTTTGGAACACCGGGGAGCTGTTTTTT. This sequence joins TRBV9 and TRBJ2-2; no reliable D call. The CDR3 is made up of 14 amino acids. V was shortened by 0 bases and J by 1 base, with 4 bases between the two germline ends. Germline loops: CDR1 SGDLS, CDR2 YYNGEE.

The rearrangement links TRBV6-1 to TRBJ1-3; D uncertain. Germline V CDR1 and CDR2: MNHNS, SASEGT. Between the trimmed V and J ends, which lost 0 bases and 4 bases, there was a span of 1 base. CDR3 length: 12 amino acids. The CDR3 protein is CASSEAGNTIYF. The DNA of the CDR3 is TGTGCCAGCAGTGAAGCCGGAAACACCATATATTTT.